The 31 T cell receptor beta chains reported below all come from one sample, sequenced in a study of T cells in localized non-small cell lung cancer. Clones were read by immunoSEQ multiplex PCR, and TCRdb kept only the in-frame ones, dropping some. The table lists 20,000 to 25,000 clones, roughly 88% of them singletons. The specimen was PBMCs, collected before any cancer treatment. These receptor sequences come from a man aged 35 to 70 with stage II lung adenocarcinoma.

This clone appeared a single time. This chain's CDR3 is CASSADRLGYQPQHF. DNA for the CDR3: TGTGCCAGCAGTGCGGACAGGTTAGGGTATCAGCCCCAGCATTTT. The chain combines TRBV6-1 with TRBJ1-5; 7 nucleotides agree with TRBD1. V trimming: 4 bases; J trimming: 5 bases; junction bases outside the gene matches: 8. The CDR3 loop spans 15 amino acids. Germline V gene lookup returns CDR1 MNHNS and CDR2 SASEGT.

The table lists this clone with a few counts. The V call is TRBV7-9, the J call TRBJ1-6; no clear D gene. The CDR3 spans 15 residues. Trimming removed 3 bases from V and 0 bases from J, with 6 bases in between. Germline V gene data show CDR1 as SEHNR and CDR2 as FQNEAQ (reference sequence). The CDR3 DNA reads TGTGCCAGCAGCTTGCAAAGCTCCTATAATTCACCCCTCCACTTT. Its translation is CASSLQSSYNSPLHF.

In DNA, the CDR3 is TGCGCCAGCAGCTTGGGGGTGGGGAGGGCCACTGAAGCTTTCTTT. This translates into CASSLGVGRATEAFF. The chain uses TRBV5-1 and TRBJ1-1; the D is unclear. Per germline, CDR1 SGHRS and CDR2 YFSETQ. The V end was cut by 0 bases, the J end by 4 bases, with 13 bases between. The CDR3 consists of 15 residues.

V usage is TRBV5-6 and J usage is TRBJ2-1; 10 bases map to TRBD2. The length of the CDR3 is 16 residues. Germline CDR1 SGHDT, CDR2 YYEEEE. The trim removed 0 bases at V and 4 bases at J, leaving 4 bases unmatched. The CDR3 spells CASSLGSGGPYNEQFF. CDR3 sequence (DNA): TGTGCCAGCAGCTTGGGTAGCGGGGGGCCTTACAATGAGCAGTTCTTC.

V and J are TRBV7-2 and TRBJ2-5, with 8 bases that match TRBD2. Trimming cost V 5 bases and J 6 bases; bases outside gene matches: 14. The CDR3 is 16 amino acids. Germline V gene data show CDR1 as SGHTA and CDR2 as FQGNSA. This CDR3 reads CASSPAGSSGAKTQYF. As DNA, the CDR3 is TGTGCCAGCAGCCCCGCGGGTAGTAGCGGGGCAAAGACCCAGTACTTC.

This rearrangement joins TRBV30 to TRBJ2-1; 12 bases line up with TRBD2. V gave up 8 bases and J gave up 7 bases; unmatched junction bases: 9. CDR3 length: 14 amino acids. The germline V gene has CDR1 GTSNPN and CDR2 SVGIG (reference sequence). DNA for the CDR3: TGTGCCCGGACGACTAGCGGGAGTGGTAATGAGCAGTTCTTC. Its translation is CARTTSGSGNEQFF.

The V and J genes are TRBV19 and TRBJ1-2, with TRBD1 matching 10 bases. V lost 6 bases and J lost 8; bases outside the gene matches: 9. The germline gives CDR1 LNHDA, CDR2 SQIVND (reference sequence). The CDR3 covers 14 residues. The CDR3 region is CASRPTGGSGGYTF. The CDR3, as DNA: TGTGCCAGTAGACCGACAGGGGGCTCGGGGGGCTACACCTTC.

There are a few counts of this clone. V gene TRBV10-3 combines with J gene TRBJ1-2, with 7 bases fitting TRBD1. From germline, CDR1 is ENHRY and CDR2 SYGVKD. Germline trimming cut 8 bases from V and 6 bases from J; bases unmatched to any gene: 9. The CDR3 has 13 amino acids. CDR3 sequence: CAIVRGQGDGYTF. CDR3 DNA sequence: TGTGCCATCGTGAGGGGGCAGGGGGATGGCTACACCTTC.

The chain employs TRBV18 and TRBJ1-2, with 7 bases matching TRBD1. V shed 0 bases and J 7 bases; nucleotides not matched to a gene: 5. Germline values: CDR1 KGHSH, CDR2 LQKENI. There are 14 residues in the CDR3. Here the CDR3 DNA reads TGTGCCAGCTCACCACCGCAGGGGGTGGCTGGCTACACCTTC. As protein: CASSPPQGVAGYTF.

The V and J genes are TRBV6-1 and TRBJ1-2, with unresolved D. Germline lookup yields CDR1 MNHNS and CDR2 SASEGT. The V end was cut by 7 bases, the J end by 1 base, with 7 bases between. The CDR3 runs 12 residues. The CDR3 region has the DNA TGTGCCAGCACCTCGGGTAACTATGGCTACACCTTC. Translating gives CASTSGNYGYTF.

The chain recombines TRBV2 with TRBJ2-3; no clear D gene. CDR1 and CDR2 from the germline V gene are SNHLY and FYNNEI. Trimming left V 2 bases short and J 6 bases short, with 15 bases between. The CDR3 spans 15 residues. CDR3 amino acids: CASSESGVGRDTQYF. The CDR3 DNA reads as TGTGCCAGCAGTGAATCCGGTGTTGGACGCGATACGCAGTATTTT.

V usage is TRBV4-1 and J usage is TRBJ1-1; 9 bases match TRBD1. V trimming: 2 bases; J trimming: 0 bases; junction bases outside the gene matches: 7. The CDR3 extends over 17 amino acids. CDR1 MGHRA and CDR2 YSYEKL come from the germline V gene. The CDR3, as DNA: TGCGCCAGCAGCCAATCACCGGGACAGGGTTTGAACACTGAAGCTTTCTTT. Translation: CASSQSPGQGLNTEAFF.

The rearrangement joins TRBV20-1 to TRBJ2-7; D may be TRBD1 or TRBD2 (5 bases each). This CDR3 has 11 amino acids. Germline V gives CDR1 DFQATT, CDR2 SNEGSKA (reference sequence). The V and J ends lost 6 bases and 4 bases respectively, with 10 bases between them. DNA of the CDR3: TGCAGTGCCGGGGCGGAATACGAGCAGTACTTC. It codes for CSAGAEYEQYF.

The chain is built from TRBV10-1 and TRBJ2-7, with a possible D match to TRBD1 (6 bases). V gave up 3 bases and J gave up 5 bases, with 14 bases separating them. Per germline, CDR1 WNHNN and CDR2 SYGVQD (reference sequence). The length of the CDR3 is 14 residues. The CDR3 DNA reads as TGCGCCAGCAGTGATACTTACAGGGAAAACGAGCAGTACTTC. Its translation: CASSDTYRENEQYF.

The chain couples TRBV2 to TRBJ2-7; 8 bases fit TRBD2. Germline V gene data show CDR1 as SNHLY and CDR2 as FYNNEI. The CDR3 contains 14 residues. Trimming cost V 1 base and J 6 bases; bases outside gene matches: 5. CDR3 DNA: TGTGCCAGCAGTGAAGTTCTAGCGGGCCGCGAGCAGTACTTC. Its translation is CASSEVLAGREQYF.

This clone was found once. The genes are TRBV7-8 and TRBJ2-5; the D gene is possibly TRBD2 (6 bases). The V end was cut by 3 bases, the J end by 10 bases, with 18 bases between. This CDR3 is 14 amino acids long. CDR1 and CDR2 (germline): SGHVS, FQNEAQ. CDR3 bases: TGTGCCAGCAGCTTGGCTAGCGCAGAGGTGATCCAGTACTTC. It codes for CASSLASAEVIQYF.

V usage is TRBV5-1 and J usage is TRBJ1-6; D is unclear. The V end was cut by 2 bases, the J end by 0 bases, with 6 bases between. The CDR3 is 15 amino acids. CDR1 is SGHRS and CDR2 is YFSETQ in the germline V gene. CDR3 residues: CASSFDTSYNSPLHF. The CDR3 nucleotides read TGCGCCAGCAGCTTTGACACCTCCTATAATTCACCCCTCCACTTT.

CDR3 sequence reads: CASSVVQGPKKTQYF. Here the CDR3 DNA reads TGTGCCAGCAGCGTAGTCCAGGGTCCAAAGAAGACCCAGTACTTC. The chain has TRBV9 and TRBJ2-5; possible D gene TRBD1, 5 bases. CDR3 length: 15 amino acids. V gave up 0 bases and J gave up 6 bases, with 15 bases separating them. The germline gives CDR1 SGDLS, CDR2 YYNGEE.

The DNA for the CDR3 is TGTGCCTGGAGTGTAGGTCTAACGGGGGAAAAACTGTTTTTT. This codes for CAWSVGLTGEKLFF. The chain is built from TRBV30 and TRBJ1-4; D not resolved. The CDR3 consists of 14 residues. Deletions cut 0 bases from V and 8 bases from J, with 13 bases between. The V gene's germline CDR1 is GTSNPN and CDR2 SVGIG (reference sequence).

J is TRBJ2-7 and V is TRBV5-5; TRBD2 matches 11 bases. Germline V gene sequence: CDR1 SGHKS, CDR2 YYEKEE (reference sequence). The CDR3 has 14 residues. Trimming removed 2 bases from V and 7 bases from J; junction bases left unmatched: 5. CDR3: CASSFSGTSGEQYF. The CDR3 nucleotides read TGTGCCAGCAGCTTCTCCGGGACTAGCGGAGAGCAGTACTTC. Drawing the rest from reference TRBV5-5 and TRBJ2-7, the complete variable domain is DAGVTQSPTHLIKTRGQQVTLRCSPISGHKSVSWYQQVLGQGPQFIFQYYEKEERGRGNFPDRFSARQFPNYSSELNVNALLLGDSALYLCASSFSGTSGEQYFGPGTRLTVT.

The chain uses TRBV30 and TRBJ1-4; the D gene is possibly TRBD1 (5 bases). CDR3 length: 13 residues. Germline lookup yields CDR1 GTSNPN and CDR2 SVGIG (reference sequence). Trimming left V 1 base short and J 7 bases short, with 10 bases between. The CDR3 coding sequence is TGTGCCTGGAGTGACTACGGGGGTGAAAAACTGTTTTTT. This sequence encodes CAWSDYGGEKLFF.

This clone showed up just once. V usage is TRBV4-1 and J usage is TRBJ2-1, with 8 bases aligning to TRBD1. J was trimmed by 1 base and V by 5 bases; bases with no gene match: 4. This CDR3 has 15 residues. Per germline, CDR1 MGHRA and CDR2 YSYEKL. The CDR3 DNA reads TGCGCCAGCAGCGAACAGGGGGTTTCCTACAATGAGCAGTTCTTC. As protein: CASSEQGVSYNEQFF.

The chain recombines TRBV25-1 with TRBJ2-7; TRBD2 agrees at 9 bases. Germline CDR1 reads MGHDK; CDR2 reads SYGVNS. The CDR3 is 15 residues long. Trimming removed 5 bases from V and 4 bases from J; junction bases left unmatched: 9. The CDR3 loop reads CASSPPGTSRYEQYF. The CDR3, as DNA: TGTGCCAGCAGTCCTCCCGGGACTAGCAGGTACGAGCAGTACTTC.

The V gene is TRBV28, the J gene TRBJ2-7; 8 nucleotides line up with TRBD1. The CDR3 runs 14 residues. J lost 5 bases, V lost 3 bases, and 6 bases had no gene match. Germline V gene lookup returns CDR1 MDHEN and CDR2 SYDVKM. The CDR3 coding sequence is TGTGCCAGCAGTTTTTGGACAGGGAAGAACGAGCAGTACTTC. Its protein product is CASSFWTGKNEQYF.

The chain employs TRBV11-2 and TRBJ1-5; possible D gene TRBD1, 5 bases. The germline V gene has CDR1 SGHAT and CDR2 FQNNGV. V lost 3 bases to trimming and J lost 1 base, with 10 bases between them. The CDR3 is 15 residues long. Here the CDR3 DNA reads TGTGCCAGCAGCTTGAGGGGAACGAGCAATCAGCCCCAGCATTTT. Translating it yields CASSLRGTSNQPQHF.

The chain carries TRBV9 and TRBJ2-2; tentatively, D is TRBD1 (6 bases). Per the germline V gene, CDR1 is SGDLS and CDR2 is YYNGEE. V shed 4 bases and J shed 2 bases, with 18 bases lying between them. The length of the CDR3 is 17 residues. This CDR3 is CASSPYWTATNTGELFF. The CDR3 region has the DNA TGTGCCAGCAGCCCCTACTGGACAGCTACCAACACCGGGGAGCTGTTTTTT.

V usage is TRBV5-4 and J usage is TRBJ1-2, with TRBD1 matching over 7 bases. The CDR3 totals 13 residues. Per germline, CDR1 SGHNT and CDR2 YYREEE (reference sequence). J was trimmed by 6 bases and V by 3 bases; bases with no gene match: 5. CDR3 nucleotides: TGTGCCAGCAGCTCCCGGGACAGCCATGGCTACACCTTC. Translated: CASSSRDSHGYTF.

This chain uses TRBV5-1 with TRBJ2-7; 12 bases are a match to TRBD2. The V gene's germline CDR1 is SGHRS and CDR2 YFSETQ. V shed 4 bases, J shed 2 bases, and the junction held 10 bases outside the gene matches. The CDR3 loop spans 17 amino acids. The CDR3 spells CASSASTSGGMAYEQYF. In DNA form, the CDR3 reads TGCGCCAGCAGCGCATCTACTAGCGGGGGGATGGCCTACGAGCAGTACTTC.

This chain joins TRBV30 and TRBJ2-5; 11 nucleotides match TRBD2. The CDR3 spans 16 residues. The ends lost 7 bases at V and 5 bases at J; junction bases unmatched: 15. In germline, CDR1 is GTSNPN, CDR2 SVGIG (reference sequence). The CDR3 coding sequence is TGTGCCTTTGATGGGCTAGCGGGGGGTAACTGGGAGACCCAGTACTTC. It yields the protein CAFDGLAGGNWETQYF.

The rearrangement joins TRBV9 to TRBJ1-1, with D uncertain. V lost 0 bases, J lost 5 bases, and 8 bases lay in between. The CDR3 is made up of 13 amino acids. CDR1 and CDR2 (germline): SGDLS, YYNGEE. CDR3 nucleotides: TGTGCCAGCAGCGTAGTTCAATCGACTGAAGCTTTCTTT. It is translated as CASSVVQSTEAFF.

The chain has TRBV29-1 and TRBJ1-1; D may be TRBD1 (6 bases). Trimming cost V 3 bases and J 1 base, with 12 bases left between them. The CDR3 is made up of 14 amino acids. CDR1 SQVTM and CDR2 ANQGSEA come from the germline V gene. CDR3 in DNA: TGCAGCGTTGACCGGTCCAGGGGGAACACTGAAGCTTTCTTT. Translated: CSVDRSRGNTEAFF. The full variable domain, its missing parts supplied by reference TRBV29-1 and TRBJ1-1, is SAVISQKPSRDICQRGTSLTIQCQVDSQVTMMFWYRQQPGQSLTLIATANQGSEATYESGFVIDKFPISRPNLTFSTLTVSNMSPEDSSIYLCSVDRSRGNTEAFFGQGTRLTVV.